What follows are 7 T cell receptor beta chains derived from one specimen sequenced in a study of technical replicates of blood from a few donors. Data came from immunoSEQ multiplex PCR; TCRdb stores just in-frame clones and leaves some out. Of roughly 70,000 clones in the sample, 93% were seen once. Sample: T cells isolated from PBMCs. These TCRs come from a human donor in good health.

The chain recombines TRBV14 with TRBJ2-7; D might be TRBD1 (6 bases). Germline V gives CDR1 SGHDN, CDR2 FVKESK. The V and J ends lost 4 bases and 6 bases respectively, with 16 bases between them. This CDR3 has 14 residues. The CDR3 nucleotides read TGTGCCAGCAGCCCCTATCGTTCAGGGGCCGAGCAGTACTTC. Translation gives CASSPYRSGAEQYF.

This clone was picked up a small number of times. The chain combines TRBV6-1 with TRBJ1-2; D not resolved. The germline V gene encodes CDR1 MNHNS and CDR2 SASEGT. With 2 bases removed from V and 2 bases from J, the gap between germline ends came to 12 bases. The CDR3 is 15 amino acids. The CDR3 protein is CASSESIYRNYGYTF. CDR3 bases: TGTGCCAGCAGTGAATCAATCTACAGAAACTATGGCTACACCTTC.

The J gene is TRBJ1-4, the V gene TRBV6-1; D is uncertain. This CDR3 contains 15 residues. The V end was cut by 2 bases, the J end by 4 bases, with 11 bases between. The germline gives CDR1 MNHNS, CDR2 SASEGT. The CDR3 DNA follows: TGTGCCAGCAGTGAACGTACAGACCTTAATGAAAAACTGTTTTTT. This translates into CASSERTDLNEKLFF.

This chain uses TRBV2 with TRBJ1-5; D remains unclear. The V end lost 8 bases, the J end lost 6 bases, and 14 bases lay between the germline ends. This CDR3 is 13 amino acids long. Per germline, CDR1 SNHLY and CDR2 FYNNEI. The CDR3 DNA is TGTGCCAGCGACCGCGAGGTTGGTCAGCCCCAGCATTTT. It translates to CASDREVGQPQHF.

V gene TRBV7-9 combines with J gene TRBJ2-1, with 16 bases aligning to TRBD2. The CDR3 has 17 amino acids. CDR1 and CDR2 (germline): SEHNR, FQNEAQ (reference sequence). J gave up 5 bases and V 4 bases, and 5 bases lay outside the gene matches. CDR3 protein: CASSSGLAGGTDNEQFF. Written as DNA, the CDR3 is TGTGCCAGCAGCTCGGGACTAGCGGGGGGGACGGACAATGAGCAGTTCTTC.

In the case of this clone: This specimen includes other DNA sequences encoding the same CDR3. The rearrangement joins TRBV2 to TRBJ2-7; D is uncertain. Germline V CDR1 and CDR2: SNHLY, FYNNEI. This CDR3 contains 12 residues. Trimming removed 3 bases from V and 0 bases from J, with 3 bases in between. This CDR3 is CASSDSSYEQYF. CDR3 in DNA: TGTGCCAGCAGTGACTCCTCCTACGAGCAGTACTTC.

The V and J genes are TRBV18 and TRBJ2-7; no clear D gene. The CDR3 length is 15 residues. CDR1 KGHSH and CDR2 LQKENI come from the germline V gene. V gave up 2 bases and J gave up 3 bases, with 14 bases separating them. CDR3 DNA: TGTGCCAGCTCACCAAATGAGGCAAACCGCTACGAGCAGTACTTC. It is translated as CASSPNEANRYEQYF.